Here is one T cell receptor (beta chain) with its context. What it binds is not known. The sample belongs to a study of shared clonotypes between healthy human individuals. Study outcomes and limitations: Compared with clonotypes that all four donors shared, non-shared clonotypes had lower generation probabilities.

The table came from immunoSEQ multiplex PCR; TCRdb's copy has only in-frame clones and leaves some out. The sample includes about 520,000 clones, roughly 95% of them seen just once. In germline, CDR1 is MDHEN, CDR2 SYDVKM. The CDR3 is made up of 16 amino acids. The V end was cut by 3 bases, the J end by 1 base, with 12 bases between. V gene TRBV28 combines with J gene TRBJ2-2; D ambiguous. The sequencing sample was made of naive CD4+ T cells sorted from blood. Specified subset: CD45RA+ positively selected. The clonotype was recovered from a woman in her twenties or thirties in good health. The CDR3 DNA is TGTGCCAGCAGTTTCTTACAGACGAGGAACACCGGGGAGCTGTTTTTT. It translates to CASSFLQTRNTGELFF.